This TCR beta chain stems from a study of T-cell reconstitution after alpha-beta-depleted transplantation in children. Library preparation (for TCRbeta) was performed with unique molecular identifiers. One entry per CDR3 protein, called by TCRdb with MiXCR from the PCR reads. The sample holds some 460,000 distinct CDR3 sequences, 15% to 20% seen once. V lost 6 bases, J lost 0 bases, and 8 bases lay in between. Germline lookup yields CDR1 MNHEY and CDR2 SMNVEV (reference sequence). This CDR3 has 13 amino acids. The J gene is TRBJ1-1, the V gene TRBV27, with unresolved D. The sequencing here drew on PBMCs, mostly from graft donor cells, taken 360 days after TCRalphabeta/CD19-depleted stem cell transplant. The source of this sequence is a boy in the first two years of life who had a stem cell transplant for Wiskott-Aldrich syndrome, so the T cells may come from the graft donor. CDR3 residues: CASSKRMNTEAFF. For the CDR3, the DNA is TGTGCCAGCAGCAAACGAATGAACACTGAAGCTTTCTTT.